This TCR beta chain was identified in a study of blood T cell repertoires in COVID-19. Study details: Whether acute or convalescent, the COVID-19 samples came from the United States, Italy and Spain. T cells, B-cell-depleted T cells, or PBMCs provided the cDNA or gDNA that served as material.

Only in-frame clones appear in the TCRdb table, and some are missing; sequencing was by immunoSEQ multiplex PCR. The repertoire has tens of thousands of clones, around 86% of them found once; the top ten carry approximately 16%. As to this clone: An end of the junction differs from the germline gene, which may be a read error.

This CDR3 spans 16 amino acids. Germline loops: CDR1 SGHTA, CDR2 FQGNSA. This rearrangement joins TRBV7-2 to TRBJ2-1; no reliable D call. This clonotype was obtained from a woman aged 60-75 years with active COVID-19. Material: peripheral blood. The CDR3 region is CASTLDLSNLAYEQFF. In DNA form, the CDR3 reads TGTGCCAGCACCTTAGACCTTTCGAACCTCGCGTATGAGCAGTTCTTC.